The 6 T cell receptor beta chains reported below all come from one sample, sequenced in a study of blood T cell repertoires in COVID-19. Data came from immunoSEQ multiplex PCR; TCRdb stores just in-frame clones and leaves some out. The repertoire holds some 320,000 clones, with 90% to 95% as singletons. Sample: PBMCs or T cells enriched from blood (not recorded which). Source of these receptors: a woman aged 25 to 39 who had been exposed to COVID-19.

The CDR3: CASSQVSGRRSYNSPLHF. CDR3 DNA: TGTGCCAGCAGCCAAGTTTCTGGCAGGCGCTCCTATAATTCACCCCTCCACTTT. The chain combines TRBV3-1 (or the pseudogene TRBV3-2) with TRBJ1-6; no clear D gene. Between the trimmed V and J ends, which lost 1 base and 0 bases, there was a span of 13 bases. CDR3 length: 18 amino acids. From germline, CDR1 is LGHDT and CDR2 YNNKEL (reference sequence).

J is TRBJ2-7 and V is TRBV9; D call uncertain. V lost 4 bases, J lost 6 bases, and 17 bases lay in between. CDR3 length: 14 residues. Germline V CDR1 and CDR2: SGDLS, YYNGEE. The CDR3 DNA reads as TGTGCCAGCAGCTCCCCAGCGCGAGGAGCCGAGCAGTACTTC. Its translation: CASSSPARGAEQYF. Full variable domain (outside the CDR3, taken from reference TRBV9 and TRBJ2-7): DSGVTQTPKHLITATGQRVTLRCSPRSGDLSVYWYQQSLDQGLQFLIQYYNGEERAKGNILERFSAQQFPDLHSELNLSSLELGDSALYFCASSSPARGAEQYFGPGTRLTVT.

J is TRBJ1-2 and V is TRBV4-3; 9 positions agree with TRBD1. Germline V gene data show CDR1 as LGHNA and CDR2 as YSLEER. The CDR3 is made up of 17 amino acids. J was trimmed by 4 bases and V by 4 bases; bases with no gene match: 13. This CDR3 reads CASSRTYRTGAGYGYTF. The CDR3 nucleotides are TGCGCCAGCAGCCGAACATACCGGACAGGGGCGGGCTATGGCTACACCTTC.

The V and J genes are TRBV2 and TRBJ1-5; TRBD1 is a possible D gene (5 bases). From germline, CDR1 is SNHLY and CDR2 FYNNEI. The CDR3 has 13 amino acids. Trimming cost V 6 bases and J 0 bases, with 6 bases left between them. CDR3 coding DNA: TGTGCCAGCAGAGGGGATAGCAATCAGCCCCAGCATTTT. This codes for CASRGDSNQPQHF.

V is TRBV6-2 or TRBV6-3 and J is TRBJ2-2; TRBD1 matches at 10 bases. J lost 5 bases, V lost 2 bases, and 2 bases had no gene match. The CDR3 has 15 amino acids. CDR1 is MNHEY, CDR2 SVGEGT, per germline. The CDR3 protein is CASSYRQGATGELFF. The CDR3 coding sequence is TGTGCCAGCAGTTACCGACAGGGGGCAACCGGGGAGCTGTTTTTT.

The chain carries TRBV6-5 and TRBJ1-2; 8 bases align to TRBD1. V lost 6 bases, J lost 0 bases, and 6 bases stayed unmatched. CDR1 is MNHEY and CDR2 is SVGAGI in the germline V gene. The CDR3 loop spans 15 amino acids. CDR3 in amino acids: CASRVPGQANYGYTF. The DNA for the CDR3 is TGTGCCAGCAGAGTACCGGGACAGGCTAACTATGGCTACACCTTC.